This TCR beta chain was sequenced during a study of vaccination and CD4 T cells after COVID-19. Treatment indicated: 10-day PBMC culture with coronavirus spike peptide pools or control peptides (ViraFEST assay). With peptide pools, ViraFEST first expanded antigen-specific T cells and afterwards sequenced their TCRs. The study sequenced cultured CD4+ T cell DNA using the Oncomine TCR Beta short-read assay. Using its own MiXCR run on the PCR reads, TCRdb lists one record per CDR3 protein. The profile covers about 22,000 distinct CDR3 sequences, with about 31% appearing a single time and around 12% taken by the ten largest. This clonotype was detected only a few times. Its specificity is not known. V was clipped by 10 bases and J by 3 bases; unmatched bases: 8. Germline V CDR1 and CDR2: MNHEY, SMNVEV (reference sequence). The CDR3 runs 14 residues.

Sequenced sample: cultured CD4+ T cells from blood. The chain has TRBV27 and TRBJ2-1, with 8 bases that match TRBD1. The source of this sequence is a human donor with COVID-19. In nucleotides, the CDR3 is TGTGCCACCTACCCGACAGGGGTCTACAATGAGCAGTTCTTC. Encoded protein: CATYPTGVYNEQFF.